This TCR beta chain comes out of a study of blood T cell repertoires in COVID-19. Turning to the study itself: PBMCs, B-cell-depleted T cells, or T cells were the source of the cDNA or gDNA that made up the material.

Only in-frame clones appear in the TCRdb table, and some are missing; sequencing was by immunoSEQ multiplex PCR. The table has approximately 210,000 clones, 81% seen once; the top ten hold around 9%. Which cohort a participant joined came from the clinical history participants gave. This CDR3 contains 14 residues. The germline V gene has CDR1 SGHNT and CDR2 YYREEE (reference sequence). With 4 bases clipped from V and 7 bases from J, the junction kept 6 bases outside the gene matches. The sample taken for sequencing was PBMCs or T cells enriched from blood (not recorded which). V is TRBV5-4 and J is TRBJ1-4; 8 bases match TRBD1. The receptor was derived from a woman aged 50 to 65 with acute COVID-19. CDR3 amino acids: CASSIQGAGEKLFF. The CDR3 DNA is TGTGCCAGCAGCATCCAGGGGGCCGGTGAAAAACTGTTTTTT. The variable domain in full, with the rest retrieved from reference TRBV5-4 and TRBJ1-4, is ETGVTQSPTHLIKTRGQQVTLRCSSQSGHNTVSWYQQALGQGPQFIFQYYREEENGRGNFPPRFSGLQFPNYSSELNVNALELDDSALYLCASSIQGAGEKLFFGSGTQLSVL.